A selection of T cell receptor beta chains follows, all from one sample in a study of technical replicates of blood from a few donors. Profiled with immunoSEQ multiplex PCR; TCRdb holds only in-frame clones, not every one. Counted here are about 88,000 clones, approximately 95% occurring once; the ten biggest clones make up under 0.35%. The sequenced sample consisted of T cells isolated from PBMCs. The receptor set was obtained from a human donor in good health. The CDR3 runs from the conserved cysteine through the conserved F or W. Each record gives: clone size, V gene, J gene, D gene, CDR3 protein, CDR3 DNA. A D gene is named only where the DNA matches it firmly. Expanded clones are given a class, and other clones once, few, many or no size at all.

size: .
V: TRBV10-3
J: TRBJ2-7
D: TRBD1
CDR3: CAHTPGQGGNYEQYF
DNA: TGTGCCCACACCCCCGGACAGGGCGGAAACTACGAGCAGTACTTC

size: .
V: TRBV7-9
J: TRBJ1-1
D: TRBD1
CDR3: CASSLEGAIEAFF
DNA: TGTGCCAGCAGCTTAGAGGGGGCGATTGAAGCTTTCTTT

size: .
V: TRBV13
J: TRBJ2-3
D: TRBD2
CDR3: CASSLALAGAPTQYF
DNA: TGTGCCAGCAGCTTAGCCCTAGCGGGAGCCCCTACGCAGTATTTT

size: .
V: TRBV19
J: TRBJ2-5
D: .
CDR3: CASSITGGGVTHF
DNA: TGTGCCAGTAGTATAACGGGGGGCGGGGTGACCCACTTC

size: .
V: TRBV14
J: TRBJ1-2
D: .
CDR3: CASSLLGSYGYTF
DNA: TGTGCCAGCAGCCTGTTGGGGAGCTATGGCTACACCTTC

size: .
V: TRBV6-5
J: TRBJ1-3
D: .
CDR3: CASSPYDAGNTIYF
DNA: TGTGCCAGCAGTCCCTATGATGCGGGAAACACCATATATTTT

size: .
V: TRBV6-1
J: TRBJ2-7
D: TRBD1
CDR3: CASSEAGQGFYEQYF
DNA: TGTGCCAGCAGTGAAGCGGGACAGGGATTCTACGAGCAGTACTTC

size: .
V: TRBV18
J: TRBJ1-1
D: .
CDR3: CASSLLDTNTEAFF
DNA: TGTGCCAGCTCTCTTCTTGACACGAACACTGAAGCTTTCTTT

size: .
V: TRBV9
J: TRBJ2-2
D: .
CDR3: CASSVVEGELFF
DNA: TGTGCCAGCAGCGTAGTGGAGGGGGAGCTGTTTTTT

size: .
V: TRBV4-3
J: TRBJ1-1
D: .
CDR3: CASSQDRAGVEAFF
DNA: TGCGCCAGCAGCCAAGACAGGGCGGGAGTTGAAGCTTTCTTT

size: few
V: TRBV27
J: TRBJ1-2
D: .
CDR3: CASSHFGDTGYGYTF
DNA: TGTGCCAGCTCCCACTTCGGAGATACTGGCTATGGCTACACCTTC

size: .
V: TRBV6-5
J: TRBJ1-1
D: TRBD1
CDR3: CASSLDRGTEAFF
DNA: TGTGCCAGCAGCTTGGACAGGGGCACTGAAGCTTTCTTT

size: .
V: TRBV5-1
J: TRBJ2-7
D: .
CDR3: CASSLAGGLIYEQYF
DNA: TGCGCCAGCAGCTTGGCCGGGGGACTTATCTACGAGCAGTACTTC

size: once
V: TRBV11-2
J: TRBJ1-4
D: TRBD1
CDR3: CASSVQGAPVEKLFF
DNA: TGTGCCAGCAGCGTACAGGGGGCCCCGGTCGAAAAACTGTTTTTT

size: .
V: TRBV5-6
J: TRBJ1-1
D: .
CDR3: CASSLLTAGDTEAFF
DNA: TGTGCCAGCAGCTTATTAACCGCAGGGGACACTGAAGCTTTCTTT

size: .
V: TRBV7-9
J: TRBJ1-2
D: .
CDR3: CASSSPGIKDYGYTF
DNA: TGTGCCAGCAGCTCACCCGGTATCAAAGACTATGGCTACACCTTC

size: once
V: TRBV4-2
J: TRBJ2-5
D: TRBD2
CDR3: CASSQELRGRGETQYF
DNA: TGTGCCAGCAGCCAAGAACTCCGCGGGAGAGGTGAGACCCAGTACTTC

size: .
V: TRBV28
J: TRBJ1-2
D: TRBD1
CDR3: CASSGQGPYGYTF
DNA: TGTGCCAGCAGTGGACAGGGTCCCTATGGCTACACCTTC

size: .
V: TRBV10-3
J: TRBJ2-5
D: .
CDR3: CAISGLSSDQETQYF
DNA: TGTGCCATCAGTGGTCTATCTAGCGACCAAGAGACCCAGTACTTC

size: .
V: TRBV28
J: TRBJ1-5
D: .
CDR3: CASSLPGNNQPQHF
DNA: TGTGCCAGCAGTTTACCAGGTAACAATCAGCCCCAGCATTTT

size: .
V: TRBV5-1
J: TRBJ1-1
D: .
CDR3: CASSLRENTEAFF
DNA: TGCGCCAGCAGCTTGCGGGAGAACACTGAAGCTTTCTTT

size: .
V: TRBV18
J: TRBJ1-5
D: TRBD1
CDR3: CASSVTGAHNQPQHF
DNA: TGTGCCAGCTCAGTAACAGGGGCGCACAATCAGCCCCAGCATTTT

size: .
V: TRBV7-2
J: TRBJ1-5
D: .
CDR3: CASSRGGQYSNQPQHF
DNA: TGTGCCAGCAGCCGGGGGGGTCAGTATAGCAATCAGCCCCAGCATTTT

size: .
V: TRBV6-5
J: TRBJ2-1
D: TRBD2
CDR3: CASSSLAGPNEQFF
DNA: TGTGCCAGCAGTTCACTAGCGGGACCCAATGAGCAGTTCTTC

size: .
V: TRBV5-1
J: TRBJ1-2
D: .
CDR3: CASSLGQGRIYGYTF
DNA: TGCGCCAGCAGTTTGGGGCAGGGCCGGATTTATGGCTACACCTTC

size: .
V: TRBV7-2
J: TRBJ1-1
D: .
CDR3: CASSLTAGSTEAFF
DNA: TGTGCCAGCAGCTTGACGGCGGGCTCAACTGAAGCTTTCTTT

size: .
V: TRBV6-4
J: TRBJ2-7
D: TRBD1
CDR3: CASSLDRGSVEQYF
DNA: TGTGCCAGCAGTCTGGACAGGGGCTCGGTCGAGCAGTACTTC

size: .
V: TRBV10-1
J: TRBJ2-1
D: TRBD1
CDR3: CASSYEKDRGLGEQFF
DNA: TGCGCCAGCAGCTATGAAAAAGACAGGGGGCTAGGTGAGCAGTTCTTC

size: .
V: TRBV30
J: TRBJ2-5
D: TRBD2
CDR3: CAWTSGSLETQYF
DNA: TGTGCCTGGACCAGCGGGAGTTTGGAGACCCAGTACTTC

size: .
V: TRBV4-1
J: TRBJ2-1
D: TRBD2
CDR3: CASRIAGGLDNEQFF
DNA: TGCGCCAGCCGTATAGCGGGAGGGCTCGACAATGAGCAGTTCTTC

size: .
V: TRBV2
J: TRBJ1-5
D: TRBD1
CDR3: CASRDRGQPQHF
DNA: TGTGCCAGCAGGGACAGGGGTCAGCCCCAGCATTTT

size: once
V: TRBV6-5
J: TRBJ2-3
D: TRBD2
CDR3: CASRRGGDTQYF
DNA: TGTGCCAGCCGTCGGGGGGGGGATACGCAGTATTTT

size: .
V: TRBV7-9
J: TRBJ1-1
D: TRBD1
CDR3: CASSLGTGDTEAFF
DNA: TGTGCCAGCAGCTTGGGGACAGGGGACACTGAAGCTTTCTTT

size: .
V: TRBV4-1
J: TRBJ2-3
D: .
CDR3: CASSPSGTDTQYF
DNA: TGCGCCAGCAGCCCAAGCGGAACAGATACGCAGTATTTT

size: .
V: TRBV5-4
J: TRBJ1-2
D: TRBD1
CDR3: CASSLTGVYGYTF
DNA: TGTGCCAGCAGCCTCACAGGGGTGTATGGCTACACCTTC

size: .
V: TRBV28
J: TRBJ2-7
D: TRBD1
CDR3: CASSPARDRGLREQYF
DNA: TGTGCCAGCAGTCCTGCCCGAGACAGGGGCCTCCGCGAGCAGTACTTC

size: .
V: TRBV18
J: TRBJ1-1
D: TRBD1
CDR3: CASSRQGARGTEAFF
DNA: TGTGCCAGCTCACGACAGGGGGCGCGCGGCACTGAAGCTTTCTTT

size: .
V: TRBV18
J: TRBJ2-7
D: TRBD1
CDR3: CASSRTGVPSYEQYF
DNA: TGTGCCAGCTCACGAACAGGGGTCCCCTCCTACGAGCAGTACTTC

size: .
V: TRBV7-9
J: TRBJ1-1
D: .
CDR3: CASSPGVADTEAFF
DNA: TGTGCCAGCAGCCCGGGAGTCGCCGACACTGAAGCTTTCTTT

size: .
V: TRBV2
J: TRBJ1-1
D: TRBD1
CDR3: CASSPQGDTEAFF
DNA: TGTGCCAGCAGCCCCCAGGGGGACACTGAAGCTTTCTTT

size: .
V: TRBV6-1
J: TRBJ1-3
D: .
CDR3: CASSEAESQGWRGNTIYF
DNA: TGTGCCAGCAGTGAAGCCGAATCCCAGGGGTGGAGGGGAAACACCATATATTTT

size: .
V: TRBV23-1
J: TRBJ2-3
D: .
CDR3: CASSQQTDTQYF
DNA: TGCGCCAGCAGTCAACAGACAGATACGCAGTATTTT

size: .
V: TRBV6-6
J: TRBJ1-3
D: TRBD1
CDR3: CASSFPRTGSGNTIYF
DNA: TGTGCCAGCAGTTTCCCCCGGACAGGCTCTGGAAACACCATATATTTT

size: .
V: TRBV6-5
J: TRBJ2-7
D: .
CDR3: CASSYSTAAEQYF
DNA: TGTGCCAGCAGTTACTCGACGGCGGCCGAGCAGTACTTC

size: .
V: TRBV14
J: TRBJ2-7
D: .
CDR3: CASSLHPGREQYF
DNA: TGTGCCAGCAGCCTCCACCCAGGGCGAGAGCAGTACTTC

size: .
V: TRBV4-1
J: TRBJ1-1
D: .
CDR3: CASSQRQGGTEAFF
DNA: TGCGCCAGCAGCCAACGCCAAGGGGGCACTGAAGCTTTCTTT

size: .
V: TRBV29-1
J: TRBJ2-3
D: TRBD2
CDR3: CSVERTSGSTDTQYF
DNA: TGCAGCGTTGAGAGAACTAGCGGTAGTACAGATACGCAGTATTTT

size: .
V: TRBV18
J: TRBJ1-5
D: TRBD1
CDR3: CASSPRQGGQPQHF
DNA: TGTGCCAGCTCACCCAGACAGGGAGGACAGCCCCAGCATTTT

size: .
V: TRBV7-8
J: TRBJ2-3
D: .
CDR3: CASSLAPAGLTDTQYF
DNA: TGTGCCAGCAGCTTAGCACCCGCGGGACTCACAGATACGCAGTATTTT

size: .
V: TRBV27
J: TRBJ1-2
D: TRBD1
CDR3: CASRGDREGGNYGYTF
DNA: TGTGCCAGCAGGGGGGACAGGGAGGGGGGGAACTATGGCTACACCTTC

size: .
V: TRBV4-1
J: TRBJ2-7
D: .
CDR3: CASSQELQGEQYF
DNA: TGCGCCAGCAGCCAAGAACTACAAGGAGAGCAGTACTTC

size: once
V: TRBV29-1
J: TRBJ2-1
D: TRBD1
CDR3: CSDRDRGGGEQFF
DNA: TGCAGCGACCGGGACAGGGGAGGAGGTGAGCAGTTCTTC

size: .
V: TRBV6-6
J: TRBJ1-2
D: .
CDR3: CASSSEVVDGYTF
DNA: TGTGCCAGCAGTTCTGAGGTGGTCGACGGCTACACCTTC

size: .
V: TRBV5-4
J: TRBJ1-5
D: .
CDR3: CASSFTGSNQPQHF
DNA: TGTGCCAGCAGCTTTACAGGGAGCAATCAGCCCCAGCATTTT